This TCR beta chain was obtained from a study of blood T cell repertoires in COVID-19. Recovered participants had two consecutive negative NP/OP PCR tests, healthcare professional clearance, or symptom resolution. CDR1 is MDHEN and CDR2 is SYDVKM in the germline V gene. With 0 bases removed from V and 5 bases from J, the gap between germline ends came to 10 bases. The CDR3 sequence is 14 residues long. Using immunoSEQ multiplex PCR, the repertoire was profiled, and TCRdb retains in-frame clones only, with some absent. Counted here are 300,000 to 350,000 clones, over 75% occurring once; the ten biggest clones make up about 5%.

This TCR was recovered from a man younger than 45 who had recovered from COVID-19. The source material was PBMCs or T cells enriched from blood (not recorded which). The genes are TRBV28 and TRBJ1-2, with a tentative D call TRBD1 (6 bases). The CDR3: CASSLWAGEYGYTF. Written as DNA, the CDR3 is TGTGCCAGCAGTTTATGGGCAGGGGAGTATGGCTACACCTTC.